These T cell receptor beta chains were read from a single sample in a study of CD8 T cells in ankylosing spondylitis. A single record per CDR3 protein comes from TCRdb applying MiXCR to the 5' RACE reads. The sample includes hundreds of thousands of distinct CDR3 sequences, roughly 26% seen only once; the top ten take 0.89%. Sequencing input: blood, either unsorted or a sorted T cell fraction (not recorded which). The receptors derive from a male donor with ankylosing spondylitis. The CDR3 runs from the conserved cysteine through the conserved F or W. D genes are given only for firm matches. Clone size is stated in some rows and not others, as once, few, many or a class when expanded.

d_gene | abundance | j_gene | v_gene | CDR3aa | CDR3nt
- | few | TRBJ2-3 | TRBV29-1 | CSASGRSTDTQYF | TGCAGCGCCTCGGGCAGGTCCACAGATACGCAGTATTTT
TRBD1 | - | TRBJ2-7 | TRBV10-2 | CASRTGTGQLGQYF | TGCGCCAGCAGAACCGGGACAGGGCAGTTGGGGCAGTACTTC
- | few | TRBJ2-7 | TRBV5-1 | CASSLEPGREQYF | TGCGCCAGCAGCTTGGAGCCAGGGCGCGAGCAGTACTTC
- | - | TRBJ2-3 | TRBV11-3 | CASSLVLASTDTQYF | TGTGCCAGCAGCTTAGTGTTGGCTAGCACAGATACGCAGTATTTT
- | - | TRBJ1-1 | TRBV3-1 | CASSQEGPAGTFF | TGTGCCAGCAGCCAAGAAGGGCCCGCCGGGACTTTCTTT
TRBD1 | - | TRBJ1-1 | TRBV12-3/TRBV12-4 | CASSLTGMAFF | TGTGCCAGCAGTTTGACAGGGATGGCTTTCTTT
- | - | TRBJ1-5 | TRBV19 | CASSMGQASNQPQHF | TGTGCCAGTAGTATGGGCCAGGCAAGCAATCAGCCCCAGCATTTT
TRBD1 | - | TRBJ2-1 | TRBV3-1 | CASSQTGGEDEQFF | TGTGCCAGCAGCCAGACAGGGGGCGAGGATGAGCAGTTCTTC
- | - | TRBJ2-4 | TRBV5-1 | CASSLGIVLAKNIQYF | TGCGCCAGCAGCTTGGGAATAGTCCTAGCCAAAAACATTCAGTACTTC
TRBD1 | - | TRBJ2-7 | TRBV20-1 | CSARGTARSYEQYF | TGCAGTGCTAGGGGGACAGCTCGCTCCTACGAGCAGTACTTC
- | - | TRBJ2-1 | TRBV7-9 | CASSLKPIEGNEQFF | TGTGCCAGCAGCTTAAAGCCCATCGAGGGCAATGAGCAGTTCTTC
- | few | TRBJ2-5 | TRBV11-2 | CASSLLGGGRETQYF | TGTGCCAGCAGCCTACTTGGGGGGGGCAGAGAGACCCAGTACTTC
- | few | TRBJ1-1 | TRBV12-3/TRBV12-4 | CASSPTGIPWTFF | TGTGCCAGCAGCCCGACAGGAATTCCCTGGACTTTCTTT
- | many | TRBJ2-1 | TRBV24-1 | CATSVEPYNEQFF | TGTGCCACCAGTGTAGAGCCCTACAATGAGCAGTTCTTC
- | - | TRBJ2-5 | TRBV20-1 | CSAIGRTQETQYF | TGCAGTGCTATTGGGCGGACCCAAGAGACCCAGTACTTC
TRBD1 | few | TRBJ1-2 | TRBV27 | CASSSQGFGGYTF | TGTGCCAGCAGTTCACAGGGGTTTGGTGGCTACACCTTC
- | - | TRBJ2-2 | TRBV6-4 | CASSNTRGTGELFF | TGTGCCAGCAGCAATACCCGGGGCACCGGGGAGCTGTTTTTT
- | few | TRBJ2-2 | TRBV11-2 | CASSSHGDTGELFF | TGTGCCAGCAGCTCCCATGGGGACACCGGGGAGCTGTTTTTT